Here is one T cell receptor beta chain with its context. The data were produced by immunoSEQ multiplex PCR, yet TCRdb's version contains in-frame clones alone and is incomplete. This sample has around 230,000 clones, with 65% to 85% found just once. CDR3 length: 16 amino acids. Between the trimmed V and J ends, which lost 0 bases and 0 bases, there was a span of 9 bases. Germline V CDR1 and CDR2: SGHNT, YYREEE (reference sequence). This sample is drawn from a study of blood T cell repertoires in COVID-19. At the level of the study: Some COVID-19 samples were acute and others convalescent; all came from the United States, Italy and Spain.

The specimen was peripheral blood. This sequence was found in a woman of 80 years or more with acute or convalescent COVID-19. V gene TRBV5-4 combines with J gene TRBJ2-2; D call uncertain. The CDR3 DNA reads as TGTGCCAGCAGCTTGGGCGGTCCTACGAACACCGGGGAGCTGTTTTTT. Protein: CASSLGGPTNTGELFF.